The present TCR beta chain was sequenced within a study of blood T cell repertoires in COVID-19. As for the study in general: Whether acute or convalescent, the COVID-19 samples came from the United States, Italy and Spain. PBMCs, B-cell-depleted T cells, or T cells were the source of the cDNA or gDNA that made up the material.

Per the original data handling: From reference gene primer amplification, estimates of nucleated cell counts were derived. The method was immunoSEQ multiplex PCR; TCRdb's version includes in-frame clones alone and lacks a portion of them. V, J and clone size are taken as reported in that table, and D and trimming were inferred from the DNA itself. The repertoire consists of roughly 40,000 clones, with about 85% occurring once and the leading ten covering 19%. Germline lookup yields CDR1 SGHNT and CDR2 YENEEA. The CDR3 extends over 13 amino acids. V gave up 3 bases and J gave up 6 bases, with 8 bases separating them.

Sequencing was carried out using peripheral blood. This sequence joins TRBV11-3 and TRBJ2-2; possibly TRBD2 for D (5 bases). This TCR was sampled from a man aged 50-60 years in a cohort sampled during active COVID-19. The CDR3 sequence is CASSFTSSGELFF. The CDR3 nucleotides read TGTGCCAGCAGCTTTACTAGTTCCGGGGAGCTGTTTTTT.